This T cell receptor (beta chain) is from a study of CD8+CD57+ T cells in acquired aplastic anemia. Study summary: On average, sorted CD4+ and CD8+ cells gave roughly 2.9 ug of DNA. Whole-study results and caveats: In CD8+ cells, Simpson's diversity showed no significant difference between patients and controls.

V gave up 3 bases and J gave up 2 bases; unmatched junction bases: 3. The CDR3 covers 15 residues. Germline lookup yields CDR1 SNHLY and CDR2 FYNNEI. Note on this clonotype: Its cognate antigen is unknown.

CDR3 and TCR beta VDJ profiling relied on genomic DNA as the template. TCRdb ran MiXCR on the reads and lists one entry per CDR3 protein. The sample includes under 75,000 distinct CDR3 sequences, roughly 50% of them seen just once. The chain is built from TRBV2 and TRBJ1-3, with 8 positions matching TRBD1. This sequence originates from a human donor in good health, serving as a control. Sequencing was performed on sorted CD4+, CD8+, or CD8+CD57+ T cells (not recorded which) from PBMCs. The CDR3 DNA reads TGTGCCAGCAGTGATCCGACAGGGGCTGGAAACACCATATATTTT. It specifies CASSDPTGAGNTIYF.